Listed here is a single TCR beta chain. TCRdb itself ran the reads through MiXCR, one entry per CDR3 protein. The sample has about 490,000 distinct CDR3 sequences; approximately 15% are singletons. The sample belongs to a study of T cell repertoires in cytomegalovirus infection. This TCR derives from a human donor in good health (CMV status not recorded). Some clones in this sample may be carry-over from other donors' samples. Sequencing used CD8+ T cells from PBMCs.

The CDR3 bases are TGCGCCAGCAGCCTGACTAGCGGGAGGGGGGGACAGACCCAGTACTTC. Protein: CASSLTSGRGGQTQYF. The J gene is TRBJ2-5, the V gene TRBV4-1; 14 positions agree with TRBD2. V was pared by 4 bases and J by 6 bases, with 7 bases of the junction left unmatched. The CDR3 is made up of 16 amino acids. Germline V gene data show CDR1 as MGHRA and CDR2 as YSYEKL.